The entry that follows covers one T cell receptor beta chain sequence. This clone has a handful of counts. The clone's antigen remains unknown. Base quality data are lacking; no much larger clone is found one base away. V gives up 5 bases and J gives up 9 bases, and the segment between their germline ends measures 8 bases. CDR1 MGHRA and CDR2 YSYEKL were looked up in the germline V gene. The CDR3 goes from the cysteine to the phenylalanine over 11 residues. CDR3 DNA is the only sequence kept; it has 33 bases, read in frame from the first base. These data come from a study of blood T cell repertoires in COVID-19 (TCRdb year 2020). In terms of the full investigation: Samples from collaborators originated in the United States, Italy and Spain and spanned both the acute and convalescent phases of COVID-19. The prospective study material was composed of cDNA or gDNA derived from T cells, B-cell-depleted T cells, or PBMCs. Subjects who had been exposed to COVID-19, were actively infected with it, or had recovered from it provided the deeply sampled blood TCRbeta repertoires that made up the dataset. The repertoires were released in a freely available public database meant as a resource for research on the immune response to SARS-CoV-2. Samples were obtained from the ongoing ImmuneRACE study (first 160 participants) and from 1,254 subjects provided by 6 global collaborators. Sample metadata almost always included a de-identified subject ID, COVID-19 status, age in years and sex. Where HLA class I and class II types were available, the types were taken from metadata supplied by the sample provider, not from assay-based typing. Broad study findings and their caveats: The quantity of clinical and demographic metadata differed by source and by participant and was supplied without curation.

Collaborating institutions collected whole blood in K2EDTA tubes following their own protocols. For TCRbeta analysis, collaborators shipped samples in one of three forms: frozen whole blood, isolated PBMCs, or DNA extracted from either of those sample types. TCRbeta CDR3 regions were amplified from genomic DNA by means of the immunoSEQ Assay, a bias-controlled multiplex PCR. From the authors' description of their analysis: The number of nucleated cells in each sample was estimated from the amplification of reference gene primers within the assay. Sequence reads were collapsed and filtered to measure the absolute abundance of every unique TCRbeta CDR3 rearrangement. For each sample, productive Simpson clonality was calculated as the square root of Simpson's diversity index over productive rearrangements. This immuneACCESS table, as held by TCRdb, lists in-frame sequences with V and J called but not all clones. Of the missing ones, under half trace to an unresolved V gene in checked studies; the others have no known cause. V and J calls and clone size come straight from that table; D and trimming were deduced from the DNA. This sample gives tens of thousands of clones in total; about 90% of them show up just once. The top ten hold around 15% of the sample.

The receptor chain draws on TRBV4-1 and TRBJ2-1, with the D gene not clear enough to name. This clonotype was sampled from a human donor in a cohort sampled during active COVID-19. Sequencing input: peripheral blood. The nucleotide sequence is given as TGCGCCAGCAGCTTCCCGGGTGAGCAGTTCTTC. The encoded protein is CASSFPGEQFF.